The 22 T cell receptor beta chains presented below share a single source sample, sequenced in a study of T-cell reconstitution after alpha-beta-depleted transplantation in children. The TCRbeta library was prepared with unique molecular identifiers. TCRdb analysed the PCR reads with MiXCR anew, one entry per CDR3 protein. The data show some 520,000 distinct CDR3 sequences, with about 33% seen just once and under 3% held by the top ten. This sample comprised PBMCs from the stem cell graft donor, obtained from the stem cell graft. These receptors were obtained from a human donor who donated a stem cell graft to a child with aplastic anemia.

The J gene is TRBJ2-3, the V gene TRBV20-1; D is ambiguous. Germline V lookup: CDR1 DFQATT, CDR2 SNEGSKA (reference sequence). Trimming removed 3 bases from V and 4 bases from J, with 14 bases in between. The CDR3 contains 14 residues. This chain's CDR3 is CSARAPVSPDTQYF. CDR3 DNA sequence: TGCAGTGCTAGGGCCCCTGTATCGCCAGATACGCAGTATTTT.

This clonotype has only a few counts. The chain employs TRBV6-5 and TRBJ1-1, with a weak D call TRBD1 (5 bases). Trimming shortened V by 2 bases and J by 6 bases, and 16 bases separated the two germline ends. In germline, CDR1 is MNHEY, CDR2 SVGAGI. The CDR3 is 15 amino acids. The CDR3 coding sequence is TGTGCCAGCAGTTACGGCCAGGGCTTTAGGGCTGAAGCTTTCTTT. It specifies CASSYGQGFRAEAFF.

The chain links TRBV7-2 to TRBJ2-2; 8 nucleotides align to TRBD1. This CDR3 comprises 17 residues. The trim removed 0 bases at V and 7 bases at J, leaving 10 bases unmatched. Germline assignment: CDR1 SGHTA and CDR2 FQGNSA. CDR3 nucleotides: TGTGCCAGCAGCTTAGCGTATTTGGCAGGGGGCGGCGGGGAGCTGTTTTTT. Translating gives CASSLAYLAGGGGELFF.

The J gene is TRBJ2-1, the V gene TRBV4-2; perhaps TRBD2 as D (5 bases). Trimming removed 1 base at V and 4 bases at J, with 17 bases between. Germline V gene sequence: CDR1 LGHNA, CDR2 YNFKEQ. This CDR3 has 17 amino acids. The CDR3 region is CASSQGLTRGVYNEQFF. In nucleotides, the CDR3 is TGTGCCAGCAGCCAAGGTTTGACTCGGGGAGTATACAATGAGCAGTTCTTC.

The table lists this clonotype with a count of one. This CDR3 reads CASSQDLRQNTNEQFF. Here the CDR3 DNA reads TGCGCCAGCAGCCAAGATCTTCGTCAGAATACCAATGAGCAGTTCTTC. The chain carries TRBV4-3 and TRBJ2-1; unclear D gene. CDR3 size: 16 residues. Germline CDR1 and CDR2: LGHNA and YSLEER. V was trimmed by 0 bases and J by 6 bases, leaving 15 bases between them.

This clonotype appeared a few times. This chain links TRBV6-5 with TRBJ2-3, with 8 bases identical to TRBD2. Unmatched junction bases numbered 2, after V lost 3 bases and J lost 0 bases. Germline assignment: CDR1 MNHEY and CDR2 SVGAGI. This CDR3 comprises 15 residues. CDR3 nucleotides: TGTGCCAGCAGTTATTCTAGCGGGAGCACAGATACGCAGTATTTT. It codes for CASSYSSGSTDTQYF.

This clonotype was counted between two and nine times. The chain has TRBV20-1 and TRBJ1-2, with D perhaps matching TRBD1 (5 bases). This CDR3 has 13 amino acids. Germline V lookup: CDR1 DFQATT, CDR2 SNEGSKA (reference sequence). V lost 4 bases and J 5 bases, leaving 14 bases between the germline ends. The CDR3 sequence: CSATGREGYGYTF. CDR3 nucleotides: TGCAGTGCTACGGGCAGGGAAGGATATGGCTACACCTTC.

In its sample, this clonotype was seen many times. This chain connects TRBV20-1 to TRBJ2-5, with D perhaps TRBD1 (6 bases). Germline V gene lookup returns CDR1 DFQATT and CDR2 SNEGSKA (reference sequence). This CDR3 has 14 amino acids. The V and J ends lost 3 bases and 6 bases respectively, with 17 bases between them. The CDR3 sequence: CSASSGQGRKTQYF. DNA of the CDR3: TGCAGTGCTAGCTCGGGGCAGGGGAGAAAGACCCAGTACTTC.

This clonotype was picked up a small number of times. The CDR3 reads CASSLVQGGGYTF. For the CDR3, the DNA is TGTGCCAGCAGCTTAGTCCAGGGGGGTGGCTACACCTTC. V usage is TRBV7-2 and J usage is TRBJ1-2; TRBD1 matches at 7 bases. Per the germline V gene, CDR1 is SGHTA and CDR2 is FQGNSA. The CDR3 totals 13 residues. J lost 7 bases, V lost 1 base, and 3 bases had no gene match.

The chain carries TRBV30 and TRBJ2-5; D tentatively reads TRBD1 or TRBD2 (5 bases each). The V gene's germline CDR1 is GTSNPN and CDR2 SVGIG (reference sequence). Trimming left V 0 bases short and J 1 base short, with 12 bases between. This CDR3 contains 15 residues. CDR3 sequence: CAWSVGEQFQETQYF. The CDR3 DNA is TGTGCCTGGAGTGTGGGGGAGCAGTTCCAAGAGACCCAGTACTTC. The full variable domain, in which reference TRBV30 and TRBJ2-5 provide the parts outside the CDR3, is SQTIHQWPATLVQPVGSPLSLECTVEGTSNPNLYWYRQAAGRGLQLLFYSVGIGQISSEVPQNLSASRPQDRQFILSSKKLLLSDSGFYLCAWSVGEQFQETQYFGPGTRLLVL.

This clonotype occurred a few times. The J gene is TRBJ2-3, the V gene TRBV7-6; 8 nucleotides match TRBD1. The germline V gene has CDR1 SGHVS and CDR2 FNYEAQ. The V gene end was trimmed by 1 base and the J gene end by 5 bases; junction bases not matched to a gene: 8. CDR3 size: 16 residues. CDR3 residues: CASSLVRTGMEDTQYF. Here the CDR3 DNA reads TGTGCCAGCAGCTTAGTAAGGACAGGGATGGAAGATACGCAGTATTTT.

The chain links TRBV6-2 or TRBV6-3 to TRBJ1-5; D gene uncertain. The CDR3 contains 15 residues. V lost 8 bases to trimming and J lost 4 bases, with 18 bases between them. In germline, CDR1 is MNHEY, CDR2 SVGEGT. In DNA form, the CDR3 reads TGTGCCAGCGACGGGAGGGTCTCGACGAATCAGCCCCAGCATTTT. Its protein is CASDGRVSTNQPQHF.

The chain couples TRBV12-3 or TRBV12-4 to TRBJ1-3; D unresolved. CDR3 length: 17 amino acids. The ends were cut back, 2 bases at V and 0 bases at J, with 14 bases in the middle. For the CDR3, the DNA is TGTGCCAGCAGTTTATATGATGTGACTAGCTCTGGAAACACCATATATTTT. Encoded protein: CASSLYDVTSSGNTIYF.

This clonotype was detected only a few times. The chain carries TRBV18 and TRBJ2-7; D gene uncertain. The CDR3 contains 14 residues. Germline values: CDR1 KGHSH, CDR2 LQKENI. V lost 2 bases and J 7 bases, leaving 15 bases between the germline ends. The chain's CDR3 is CASSPGSKSPEQYV. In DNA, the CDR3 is TGTGCCAGCTCACCAGGATCCAAAAGCCCAGAGCAGTACGTC.

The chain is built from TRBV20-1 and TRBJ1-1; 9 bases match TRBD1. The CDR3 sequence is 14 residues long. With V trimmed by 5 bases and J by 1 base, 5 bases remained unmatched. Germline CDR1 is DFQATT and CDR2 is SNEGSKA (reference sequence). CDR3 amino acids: CSARRTGANTEAFF. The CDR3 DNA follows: TGCAGTGCTCGTAGGACAGGGGCGAACACTGAAGCTTTCTTT.

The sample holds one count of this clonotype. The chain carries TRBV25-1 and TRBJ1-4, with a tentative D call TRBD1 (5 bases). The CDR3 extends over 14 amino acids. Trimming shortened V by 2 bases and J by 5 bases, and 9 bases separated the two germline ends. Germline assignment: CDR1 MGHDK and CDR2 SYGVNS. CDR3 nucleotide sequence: TGTGCCAGCAGTGAAGGGGGGTCCAATGAAAAACTGTTTTTT. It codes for CASSEGGSNEKLFF.

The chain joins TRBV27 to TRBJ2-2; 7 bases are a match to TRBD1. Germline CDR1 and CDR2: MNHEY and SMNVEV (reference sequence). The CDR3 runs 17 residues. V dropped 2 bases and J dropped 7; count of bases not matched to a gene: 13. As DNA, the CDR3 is TGTGCCAGCAGTTTAAGGGCAGGGGGTATCCTTATCGGGGAGCTGTTTTTT. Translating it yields CASSLRAGGILIGELFF.

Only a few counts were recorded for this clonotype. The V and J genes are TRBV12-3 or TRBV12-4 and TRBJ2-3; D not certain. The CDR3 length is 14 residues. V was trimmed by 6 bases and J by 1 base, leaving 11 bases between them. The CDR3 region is CASRWAAGTDTQYF. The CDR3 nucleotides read TGTGCCAGCAGGTGGGCCGCGGGCACAGATACGCAGTATTTT.

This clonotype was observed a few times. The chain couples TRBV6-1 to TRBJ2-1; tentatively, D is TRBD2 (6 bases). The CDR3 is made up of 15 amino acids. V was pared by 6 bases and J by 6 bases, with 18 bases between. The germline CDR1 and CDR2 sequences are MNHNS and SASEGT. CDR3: CASRARDSLINEQFF. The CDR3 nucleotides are TGTGCCAGCAGAGCCCGGGACTCCTTAATCAATGAGCAGTTCTTC.

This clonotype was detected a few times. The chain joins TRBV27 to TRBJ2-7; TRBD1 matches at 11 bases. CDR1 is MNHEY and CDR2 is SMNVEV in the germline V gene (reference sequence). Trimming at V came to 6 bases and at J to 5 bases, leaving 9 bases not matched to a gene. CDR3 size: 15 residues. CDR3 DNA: TGTGCCAGCAGGGCCTGGGACAGGGGGTCGAACGAGCAGTACGTC. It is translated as CASRAWDRGSNEQYV.

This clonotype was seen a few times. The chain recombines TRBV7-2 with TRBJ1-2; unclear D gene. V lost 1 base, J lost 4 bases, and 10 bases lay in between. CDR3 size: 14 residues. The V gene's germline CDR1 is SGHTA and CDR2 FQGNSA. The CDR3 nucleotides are TGTGCCAGCAGCTTAGAGGACTTTTCCTATGGCTACACCTTC. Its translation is CASSLEDFSYGYTF.

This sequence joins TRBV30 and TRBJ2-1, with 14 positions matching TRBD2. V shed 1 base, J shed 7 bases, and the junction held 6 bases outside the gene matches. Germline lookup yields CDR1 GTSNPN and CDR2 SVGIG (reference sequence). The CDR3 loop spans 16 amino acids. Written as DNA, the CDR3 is TGTGCCTGGAGTGAGGGACTAGCGGGAGCGCAGAATGAGCAGTTCTTC. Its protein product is CAWSEGLAGAQNEQFF.